A few counts support the clone carrying this TCR beta chain. The entry originates in a study of blood T cell repertoires in COVID-19. The overall study: Sites across the United States, Italy and Spain contributed samples from acute and convalescent COVID-19. PBMCs, B-cell-depleted T cells, or T cells were the source of the cDNA or gDNA that made up the material.

Authors' methods: Amplifying reference gene primers gave estimates of nucleated cell counts. TCRdb keeps only in-frame clones here, not all; method: immunoSEQ multiplex PCR. V and J calls plus clone size are reproduced from that table; the DNA served to infer D and trimming. This sample carries about 240,000 clones, around 86% of them seen once, and the ten largest clones take under 15%. CDR1 is SGHAT, CDR2 FQNNGV, per germline. The CDR3 contains 13 residues. V was shortened by 1 base and J by 2 bases, with 5 bases between the two germline ends. V and J are TRBV11-2 and TRBJ2-5, with unresolved D. The sequenced material came from peripheral blood. The sequence was obtained from a woman in her fifties or sixties with active or convalescent COVID-19. The chain's CDR3 is CASSLGLQETQYF. CDR3 in DNA: TGTGCCAGCAGCTTAGGACTTCAAGAGACCCAGTACTTC.